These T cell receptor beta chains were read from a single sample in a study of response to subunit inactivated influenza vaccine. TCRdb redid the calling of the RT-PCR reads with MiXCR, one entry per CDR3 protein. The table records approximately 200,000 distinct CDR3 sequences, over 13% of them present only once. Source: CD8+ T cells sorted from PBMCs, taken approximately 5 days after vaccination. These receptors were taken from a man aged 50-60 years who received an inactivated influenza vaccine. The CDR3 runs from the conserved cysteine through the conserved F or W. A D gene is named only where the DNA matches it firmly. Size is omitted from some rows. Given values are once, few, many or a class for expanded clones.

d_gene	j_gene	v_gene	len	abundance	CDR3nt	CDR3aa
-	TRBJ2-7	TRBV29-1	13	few	TGCAGCGTTGGAGGCAGAGAAATCTACGAGCAGTACTTC	CSVGGREIYEQYF
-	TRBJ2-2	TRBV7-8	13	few	TGTGCCAGCAGCTTAGATGACAAAAGGGAGCTGTTTTTT	CASSLDDKRELFF
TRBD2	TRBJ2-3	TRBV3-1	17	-	TGTGCCAGCAGCCAAGAAAGACTAGCGGGGGGCACAGATACGCAGTATTTT	CASSQERLAGGTDTQYF
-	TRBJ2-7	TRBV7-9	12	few	TGTGCCAGCAGCTCGATCTCCTACGAGCAGTACTTC	CASSSISYEQYF
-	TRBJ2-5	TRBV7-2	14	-	TGTGCCAGCAGCTCATCACAGGTGATTGAGACCCAGTACTTC	CASSSSQVIETQYF
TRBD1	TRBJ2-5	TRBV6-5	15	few	TGTGCCAGCAGTTACGGGTCGGGACAGTTGGAGACCCAGTACTTC	CASSYGSGQLETQYF
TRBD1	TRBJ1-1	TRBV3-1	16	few	TGTGCCAGCAGCCAAGAAGGGACAGGGGAAGTAGCTGAAGCTTTCTTT	CASSQEGTGEVAEAFF
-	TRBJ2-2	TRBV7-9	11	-	TGTGCCAGCAGCTCCGAGAGGGAGCTGTTTTTT	CASSSERELFF
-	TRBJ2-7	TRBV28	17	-	TGTGCCAGCAGCCCAACCCCCGAATGGGGTAGCTCCTACGAGCAGTACTTC	CASSPTPEWGSSYEQYF
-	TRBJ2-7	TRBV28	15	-	TGTGCCAGCAGCCGCGGCACCGGACGACCCTACGAGCAGTACTTC	CASSRGTGRPYEQYF
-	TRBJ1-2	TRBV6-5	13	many	TGTGCCAGCAGTTACGCCGCTAACTATGGCTACACCTTC	CASSYAANYGYTF
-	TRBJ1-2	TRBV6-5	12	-	TGTGCCAGCAGGAGGGAGCACTATGGCTACACCTTC	CASRREHYGYTF
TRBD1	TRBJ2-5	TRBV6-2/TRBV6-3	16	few	TGTGCCAGCAGCATTGTCGGGACAGGGATTTTAGAGACCCAGTACTTC	CASSIVGTGILETQYF
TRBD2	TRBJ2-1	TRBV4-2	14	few	TGTGCCAGCAGCACTCGGGGGGGGGTCTATGAGCAGTTCTTC	CASSTRGGVYEQFF
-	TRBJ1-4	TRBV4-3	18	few	TGCGCCAGCAGCCAAGGGGTTTGGGGGCAGGCTTTACCTGAGGAACTGTTTTTT	CASSQGVWGQALPEELFF
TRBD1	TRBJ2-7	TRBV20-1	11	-	TGCAGTGCTAGTATATCCGCCGACAGGGACTTC	CSASISADRDF
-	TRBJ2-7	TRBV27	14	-	TGTGCCAGCAGTTCGTTAGGCATCTCCTACGAGCAGTACTTC	CASSSLGISYEQYF
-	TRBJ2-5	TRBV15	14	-	TGTGCCACCAGCAGAGATCCAGCGCAAGAGACCCACTACTTC	CATSRDPAQETHYF
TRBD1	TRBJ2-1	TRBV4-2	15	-	TGTGCCAGCAGCCAAGAGACAGGGGGCTTGAATGAGCAGTTCTTC	CASSQETGGLNEQFF
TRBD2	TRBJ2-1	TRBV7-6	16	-	TGTGCCAGCAGCAAGACTAGCGGGGAATCCTACAATGAGCAGTTCTTC	CASSKTSGESYNEQFF
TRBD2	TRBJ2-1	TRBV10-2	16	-	TGCGCCAGCAGTCTTAGCGGGGGGCCTATATACAATGAGCAGTTCTTC	CASSLSGGPIYNEQFF
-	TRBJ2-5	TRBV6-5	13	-	TGTGCCAGCAGTTACAGTTCCCAAGAGACCCAGTACTTC	CASSYSSQETQYF
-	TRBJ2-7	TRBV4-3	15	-	TGCCCCAGCAGCCAAAGTCCACAGGGCCCCTACGAGCAGTACTTC	CPSSQSPQGPYEQYF
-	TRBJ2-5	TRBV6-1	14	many	TGTGCCAGCAGCCAAGGGACCCCCGGAGAGACCCAGTACTTC	CASSQGTPGETQYF
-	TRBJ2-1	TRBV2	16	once	TGTGCCAGCAGTGAAACGGGGTACAGCTCCTACAATGAGCAGTTCTTC	CASSETGYSSYNEQFF
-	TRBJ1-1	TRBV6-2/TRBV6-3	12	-	TGTGCCAGCAAGCACCTGAACACTGAAGCTTTCTTT	CASKHLNTEAFF
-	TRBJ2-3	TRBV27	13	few	TGTGCCAGCAGCTCCAGGGCCACAGATACGCAGTATTTT	CASSSRATDTQYF
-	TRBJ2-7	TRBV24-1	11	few	TGTGCCACCAGCGGGGGCTACGAGCAGTACTTC	CATSGGYEQYF
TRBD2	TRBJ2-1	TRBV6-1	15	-	TGTGCCAGCCTAGCGGGGGGTAACTCCTACAATGAGCAGTTCTTC	CASLAGGNSYNEQFF
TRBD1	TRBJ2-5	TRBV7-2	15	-	TGTGCCAGCAGCTTAAGGGACAGGCCGACGGAGACCCAGTACTTC	CASSLRDRPTETQYF
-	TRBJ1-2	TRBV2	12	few	TGTGCCAGCAGTGAAAGGACTTATGGCTACACCTTC	CASSERTYGYTF